The 15 T cell receptor beta chains listed next were all sequenced from one sample in a study of blood T cell repertoires in COVID-19. The protocol was immunoSEQ multiplex PCR, while the TCRdb copy is restricted to in-frame clones and leaves out a portion. The sample contains 55,000 to 70,000 clones, around 90% of which appear only once. Material: PBMCs or T cells enriched from blood (not recorded which). The receptors stem from a woman aged 40-49 years who had recovered from COVID-19.

This chain joins TRBV18 and TRBJ1-1; 7 bases agree with TRBD1. The J segment lost 10 bases and the V segment lost 0 bases, leaving 8 bases of the junction unmatched. The CDR3 has 14 amino acids. Germline V CDR1 and CDR2: KGHSH, LQKENI. CDR3 nucleotide sequence: TGTGCCAGCTCACCACCAGGAGGGGGCTACGGAGCTTTCTTT. Protein: CASSPPGGGYGAFF.

The chain uses TRBV2 and TRBJ1-5; possibly TRBD1 for D (6 bases). CDR1 SNHLY and CDR2 FYNNEI come from the germline V gene. Trimming cost V 11 bases and J 0 bases, with 17 bases left between them. The CDR3 runs 15 residues. As DNA, the CDR3 is TGTGCCGCATCTTCCGGGACATCTAGCAATCAGCCCCAGCATTTT. This encodes CAASSGTSSNQPQHF.

This clone was counted only a few times. This rearrangement joins TRBV9 to TRBJ2-1; 13 nucleotides align to TRBD2. The CDR3 consists of 17 residues. From germline, CDR1 is SGDLS and CDR2 YYNGEE. V was pared by 4 bases and J by 6 bases, with 10 bases of the junction left unmatched. The CDR3 nucleotides are TGTGCCAGCAGCAGAAGACTAGCGGGGGGAGAAGGCAATGAGCAGTTCTTC. This gives the protein CASSRRLAGGEGNEQFF.

The J gene is TRBJ1-2, the V gene TRBV28; no firm D call. Germline V CDR1 and CDR2: MDHEN, SYDVKM. This CDR3 has 15 residues. The V end lost 4 bases, the J end lost 2 bases, and 14 bases lay between the germline ends. CDR3 in DNA: TGTGCCAGCAGTTCGGGTCCTAGAAAAAACTATGGCTACACCTTC. This translates into CASSSGPRKNYGYTF.

This clone was seen a single time. This rearrangement joins TRBV6-5 to TRBJ1-2; possibly TRBD1 for D (5 bases). Looked up from germline, CDR1 is MNHEY and CDR2 is SVGAGI. The CDR3 runs 14 residues. Trimming left V 3 bases short and J 2 bases short, with 10 bases between. This chain's CDR3 is CASSYMGGNYGYTF. In DNA, the CDR3 is TGTGCCAGCAGTTATATGGGGGGAAACTATGGCTACACCTTC.

The rearrangement links TRBV13 to TRBJ2-5; perhaps TRBD1 as D (5 bases). This CDR3 comprises 16 residues. Germline-derived CDR1 and CDR2 are PRHDT and FYEKMQ (reference sequence). Trimming left V 5 bases short and J 2 bases short, with 18 bases between. The CDR3 DNA sequence: TGTGCCAGCAGCGCCTCGGGTGCGGCAGGGCAAGAGACCCAGTACTTC. This codes for CASSASGAAGQETQYF.

The rearrangement uses TRBV7-3 and TRBJ2-1; weak D call: TRBD1 (7 bases). V lost 0 bases and J lost 5, with 11 bases in between. The germline V gene has CDR1 SGHTA and CDR2 FQGTGA. The CDR3 is 15 amino acids. The CDR3 loop is CASSLTQGGHNEQFF. The CDR3 DNA is TGTGCCAGCAGCTTAACCCAGGGGGGACACAATGAGCAGTTCTTC.

The V gene is TRBV19, the J gene TRBJ2-5; TRBD2 is a possible D gene (5 bases). The CDR3 spans 12 residues. V dropped 3 bases and J dropped 4 bases, with 6 bases sitting between them. Germline V lookup: CDR1 LNHDA, CDR2 SQIVND (reference sequence). CDR3 region: CASSMGRETQYF. DNA of the CDR3: TGTGCCAGTAGTATGGGGAGAGAGACCCAGTACTTC.

This chain links TRBV19 with TRBJ2-2; TRBD2 might be the D (5 bases). This CDR3 comprises 15 residues. Trimming removed 6 bases from V and 0 bases from J, with 11 bases in between. The germline gives CDR1 LNHDA, CDR2 SQIVND (reference sequence). The CDR3 region is CASSPRRANTGELFF. CDR3 sequence (DNA): TGTGCCAGTAGCCCTCGGCGGGCGAACACCGGGGAGCTGTTTTTT.

The count of this clone is one. The chain combines TRBV5-4 with TRBJ2-1; TRBD2 aligns across 9 bases. The V segment lost 3 bases and the J segment 5 bases; nucleotides outside the gene matches: 9. The CDR3 loop spans 16 amino acids. CDR1 and CDR2 (germline): SGHNT, YYREEE (reference sequence). The CDR3 reads CASSSSRRGGNNEQFF. The CDR3 DNA follows: TGTGCCAGCAGCTCCTCTAGGCGGGGGGGGAACAATGAGCAGTTCTTC.

The chain is built from TRBV6-1 and TRBJ2-7, with D possibly TRBD1 on 7 matching bases. The V end was cut by 4 bases, the J end by 2 bases, with 21 bases between. The CDR3 runs to 17 residues. Per germline, CDR1 MNHNS and CDR2 SASEGT. CDR3 DNA sequence: TGTGCCAGCAGTGCCTTTACGACAGGGAGGACTCCCTACGAGCAGTACTTC. This sequence encodes CASSAFTTGRTPYEQYF.

This sequence joins TRBV7-3 and TRBJ2-5, with a possible D match to TRBD1 (6 bases). The V and J ends lost 5 bases and 5 bases respectively, with 15 bases between them. The CDR3 spans 14 residues. Germline V CDR1 and CDR2: SGHTA, FQGTGA. CDR3 protein: CASSLGTGLETQYF. DNA of the CDR3: TGTGCCAGCAGCCTTGGTACAGGGCTGGAGACCCAGTACTTC.

The chain carries TRBV10-3 and TRBJ2-1; TRBD2 agrees at 9 bases. The CDR3 is made up of 15 amino acids. Germline values: CDR1 ENHRY, CDR2 SYGVKD. Trimming cost V 8 bases and J 2 bases; bases outside gene matches: 7. For the CDR3, the DNA is TGTGCCATCCGGGGTAGCGGGGGCCCCTACAATGAGCAGTTCTTC. Its protein product is CAIRGSGGPYNEQFF.

V gene TRBV29-1 combines with J gene TRBJ1-2, with a possible D match to TRBD1 (6 bases). The CDR3 consists of 14 residues. Trimming removed 0 bases at V and 6 bases at J, with 14 bases between. From germline, CDR1 is SQVTM and CDR2 ANQGSEA. This CDR3 is CSVEERGRQDGYTF. The CDR3 DNA sequence: TGCAGCGTTGAAGAAAGGGGGAGACAGGATGGCTACACCTTC.

The chain is built from TRBV10-3 and TRBJ2-1; TRBD1 agrees at 9 bases. This CDR3 comprises 15 residues. CDR1 and CDR2 from the germline V gene are ENHRY and SYGVKD. With 3 bases clipped from V and 4 bases from J, the junction kept 4 bases outside the gene matches. The CDR3 region has the DNA TGTGCCATCAGTGAAGGGACAGGGCAATACAATGAGCAGTTCTTC. Protein: CAISEGTGQYNEQFF.